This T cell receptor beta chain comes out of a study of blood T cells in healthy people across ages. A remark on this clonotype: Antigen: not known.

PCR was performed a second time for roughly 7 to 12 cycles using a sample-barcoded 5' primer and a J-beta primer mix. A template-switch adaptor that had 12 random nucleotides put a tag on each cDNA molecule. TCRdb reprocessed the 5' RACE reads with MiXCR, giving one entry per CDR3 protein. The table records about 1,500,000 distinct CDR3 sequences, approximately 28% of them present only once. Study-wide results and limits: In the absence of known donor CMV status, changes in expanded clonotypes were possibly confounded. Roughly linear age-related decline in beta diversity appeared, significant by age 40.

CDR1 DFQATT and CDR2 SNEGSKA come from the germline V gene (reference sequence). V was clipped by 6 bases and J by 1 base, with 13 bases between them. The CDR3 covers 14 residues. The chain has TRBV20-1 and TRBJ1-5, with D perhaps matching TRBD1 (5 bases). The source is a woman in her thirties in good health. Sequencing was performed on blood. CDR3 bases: TGCAGTGCCCGGAGGGCAGGGAGCAATCAGCCCCAGCATTTT. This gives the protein CSARRAGSNQPQHF.